Listed below are T cell receptor beta chains from one sample, sequenced in a study of sequential checkpoint blockade in melanoma. Sequenced by immunoSEQ multiplex PCR; TCRdb stores in-frame clones only, minus some. There are more than 30,000 clones in the sample; 70% to 90% occur only once, and roughly 20% lies in the top ten. The input for sequencing was CD8+ T cells sorted from blood (inferred from file names), taken from a patient given nivolumab and ipilimumab in sequence. The source of these receptors is a human donor with melanoma. The CDR3 runs from the conserved cysteine through the conserved F or W. D genes are given only for firm matches. Part of the rows lack a size; the others show once, few, many or a class for expanded clones.

TRBJ2-2	TRBV27	.	.	TGTGCCAGCAGTTTAGTGGCCGATGCCGGGGAGCTGTTTTTT	CASSLVADAGELFF
TRBJ2-7	TRBV11-2	.	.	TGTGCCAGCAGCTTTGGGGGGGGGCGTTACGAGCAGTACTTC	CASSFGGGRYEQYF
TRBJ2-3	TRBV19	.	.	TGTGCCAGTACCGGACAGTTTAGCACAGATACGCAGTATTTT	CASTGQFSTDTQYF
TRBJ2-3	TRBV7-2	once	.	TGTGCCAGCAGCCAGACTAGGCCCACAGATACGCAGTATTTT	CASSQTRPTDTQYF
TRBJ2-7	TRBV11-3	.	TRBD1	TGTGCCAGCAGCAACCGCGGACAGGGACGATCCTACGAGCAGTACTTC	CASSNRGQGRSYEQYF
TRBJ1-4	TRBV28	.	TRBD1	TGTGCCAGCAGTTTGGGACAGGGGATTGAAAAACTGTTTTTT	CASSLGQGIEKLFF
TRBJ2-3	TRBV7-8	.	.	TGTGCCAGCAGCTTTTACAGAACCACAGATACGCAGTATTTT	CASSFYRTTDTQYF
TRBJ2-7	TRBV5-1	.	TRBD2	TGCGCCAGCAGCTGGGGACTAGCGGAAAGCTCCTACGAGCAGTACTTC	CASSWGLAESSYEQYF
TRBJ2-7	TRBV4-1	.	.	TGCGCCAGCAGGCCCAATCCATCGAGCTCCTACGAGCAGTACTTC	CASRPNPSSSYEQYF
TRBJ2-3	TRBV28	.	.	TGTGCCAGCCGACCCAGGGGGAGGTCAGATACGCAGTATTTT	CASRPRGRSDTQYF
TRBJ2-2	TRBV7-6	.	TRBD2	TGTGCCAGCAGCCTCCGGGGGGGGAGCACCGGGGAGCTGTTTTTT	CASSLRGGSTGELFF
TRBJ2-3	TRBV12-5	.	TRBD1	TGTGCTAGTGGTTTCGACAGGGGCCCCAATGTCCCAGATACGCAGTATTTT	CASGFDRGPNVPDTQYF
TRBJ2-7	TRBV4-1	.	TRBD2	TGCGCCAGCAGCCAAGAAGTAGCGGGGGCCCTCTCCTACGAGCAGTACTTC	CASSQEVAGALSYEQYF
TRBJ2-7	TRBV27	.	TRBD1	TGTGCCAGCAAACCACAGGGGGCGGTCCACGAGCAGTACTTC	CASKPQGAVHEQYF
TRBJ2-7	TRBV29-1	.	TRBD1	TGCAGCGTCGGGACAGGGGGCTACTACGAGCAGTACTTC	CSVGTGGYYEQYF
TRBJ2-7	TRBV5-6	.	.	TGTGCCAGCAGCTTGACATCCTACGAGCAGTACTTC	CASSLTSYEQYF
TRBJ2-3	TRBV2	.	TRBD2	TGTGCCAGCAGAATTAGCGGGGGGCTAACAGATACGCAGTATTTT	CASRISGGLTDTQYF
TRBJ2-1	TRBV7-9	.	TRBD2	TGTGCCAGCAGCTTAGGTCCAGCGGGAGCAGTCTACAATGAGCAGTTCTTC	CASSLGPAGAVYNEQFF
TRBJ2-3	TRBV18	.	TRBD1	TGTGCCAGCTCACCATTGAAAGGACAGGGAGAAGATACGCAGTATTTT	CASSPLKGQGEDTQYF
TRBJ2-1	TRBV7-6	few	.	TGTGCCAGCAGCGGGGCTGGGGAAGGCTATGAGCAGTTCTTC	CASSGAGEGYEQFF
TRBJ1-1	TRBV4-2	.	.	TGTGCCAGCAGCCAAGGACAGTTGAACACTGAAGCTTTCTTT	CASSQGQLNTEAFF
TRBJ1-2	TRBV27	.	.	TGTGCCAGCAGTTTAGCTCACGGGTACTATGGCTACACCTTC	CASSLAHGYYGYTF
TRBJ2-3	TRBV27	.	TRBD1	TGTGCCAGCAGTTTGTCGCCAGGGGGTAACACAGATACGCAGTATTTT	CASSLSPGGNTDTQYF
TRBJ2-1	TRBV27	.	TRBD2	TGTGCCAGCAGTTCTCGACTAGCGGGAGGGGTTGAGCAGTTCTTC	CASSSRLAGGVEQFF
TRBJ2-1	TRBV10-3	.	TRBD2	TGTGCCATCAGGGGACTAGCGGGGTCTTCCTACAATGAGCAGTTCTTC	CAIRGLAGSSYNEQFF
TRBJ2-7	TRBV6-5	.	TRBD1	TGTGCCAGCAGTTACCCGGACAGGGGAGTGCACGAGCAGTACTTC	CASSYPDRGVHEQYF
TRBJ2-7	TRBV7-9	.	TRBD1	TGTGCCAGCAGCAAACGGGGACAGGGGGCGTATTACGAGCAGTACTTC	CASSKRGQGAYYEQYF
TRBJ1-1	TRBV5-6	.	.	TGTGCCAGCAGCTTCGGGTTCGGGAACACTGAAGCTTTCTTT	CASSFGFGNTEAFF
TRBJ1-3	TRBV6-5	once	.	TGTGCCAGCAGTTCGGACACCGGAGGAAACACCATATATTTT	CASSSDTGGNTIYF
TRBJ1-2	TRBV5-6	.	TRBD1	TGTGCCAGCAGCTTTGGGACAGGCTATGGCTACACCTTC	CASSFGTGYGYTF
TRBJ2-7	TRBV27	.	.	TGTGCCAGCAGTTTAGGGGGCTCCCCTTACGAGCAGTACTTC	CASSLGGSPYEQYF
TRBJ1-2	TRBV4-1	.	TRBD1	TGCGCCAGCAGCCAAGAGGACAGGGCTGGTGGCTACACCTTC	CASSQEDRAGGYTF
TRBJ2-6	TRBV9	.	.	TGTGCCAGCAGCCGGGGTAATGGGGCCAACGTCCTGACTTTC	CASSRGNGANVLTF
TRBJ2-2	TRBV5-1	.	.	TGCGCCAGCAGGTTTAATCCACGGGGGGCGACTGGGGAGCTGTTTTTT	CASRFNPRGATGELFF
TRBJ1-5	TRBV28	.	TRBD1	TGTGCCAGCAGCCTGACAGGGGGCAATCAGCCCCAGCATTTT	CASSLTGGNQPQHF
TRBJ1-5	TRBV5-5	.	.	TGTGCCAGCAGCTTGGGCGAAAGTCAGCCCCAGCATTTT	CASSLGESQPQHF
TRBJ2-3	TRBV27	.	.	TGTGCCAGCAGTTTTTTGGCGGATGCTACGGGCACAGATACGCAGTATTTT	CASSFLADATGTDTQYF
TRBJ1-1	TRBV28	.	.	TGTGCCAGCAGTCCGGCGCGGACTTGGGGCACTGAAGCTTTCTTT	CASSPARTWGTEAFF
TRBJ1-1	TRBV6-5	large	.	TGTGCCAGCAGTACTGGGACACCGACTGAAGCTTTCTTT	CASSTGTPTEAFF
TRBJ1-2	TRBV7-9	.	.	TGTGCCAGCAGCCCTCCGGGGGGTGATGGCTACACCTTC	CASSPPGGDGYTF
TRBJ2-7	TRBV27	.	.	TGTGCCAGCAGTTCTCCAGCCGGACTAAATATGGAGCAGTACTTC	CASSSPAGLNMEQYF
TRBJ2-2	TRBV7-9	once	TRBD1	TGTGCCAGCAGCTTAGACAGGGGGCGAGAGCTGTTTTTT	CASSLDRGRELFF
TRBJ2-7	TRBV7-8	.	TRBD2	TGTGCCAGCAGCTTAGGCCCCGGGGCGGGGGGGTTCGAGCAGTACTTC	CASSLGPGAGGFEQYF
TRBJ1-4	TRBV7-9	.	.	TGTGCCAGCAGCCTAGTGGGGGGTGAAAAACTGTTTTTT	CASSLVGGEKLFF
TRBJ2-7	TRBV19	.	TRBD1	TGTGCCAGTACCTCGGGACAGGGAAATTACGAGCAGTACTTC	CASTSGQGNYEQYF
TRBJ1-2	TRBV6-6	.	TRBD1	TGTGCCAGCAGTTACCAGGGGGCCCCTGGCTACACCTTC	CASSYQGAPGYTF
TRBJ1-5	TRBV19	.	TRBD1	TGTGCCAGTAGTATTGGACCGGGACAGGGGGCCGATCAGCCCCAGCATTTT	CASSIGPGQGADQPQHF
TRBJ2-1	TRBV11-2	.	TRBD2	TGTGCCAGCAGCCATAAACTAGCGCTCTACAATGAGCAGTTCTTC	CASSHKLALYNEQFF